The entry below gives a single T cell receptor (beta chain) sequence along with its context. Its recognized antigen is unknown. No much larger clone exists at a distance of one base, and base qualities are not known. The TCR beta CDR3 regions were amplified from RNA transcripts. A first-round RT-PCR of the TCR CDR3 used the HTBI primer set with the Qiagen OneStep RT-PCR kit. Libraries were constructed in a second round of multiplex PCR, after which size selection and purification were performed. Paired-end sequencing of the libraries was performed with 100 bp reads on an Illumina HiSeq2000. The study's processing was this. SOAPnuke was used to process the raw data, throwing out any read that contained adapters or uncalled bases, had a mean Phred below 15, or lacked an exact constant-primer or identifier match. COPE v1.2.5 was used to merge high-quality paired reads, and clonotypes were defined as unique nucleotide sequences. MiTCR v1.1 was used to align clonotypes to the IMGT TRBV, TRBD and TRBJ reference segments. Analysis was restricted to V-J combinations with a frequency above 0.0001, which covered 99.2% of repertoires. A TCS score was defined as the ratio between F50 (clonal expansion) and ExV (chaos), using BLOSUM62-based TCRdist between CDR3 peptides within each V-J. Welch's t-statistics and random forest reduced roughly 500 V-J features to 13, which were used in a naive Bayes classifier (R e1071). Thyroid-blood repertoire similarity was quantified with the Morisita-Horn index. Starting from the raw public reads, TCRdb applied fastp trimming at Q25, assembled clones with MiXCR and retained in-frame beta chains. Rows are unified per CDR3 protein, each entry keeping the most common DNA and genes. The V and J calls were determined by TCRdb, not by the authors. In all, the sample holds roughly 510,000 distinct CDR3 sequences, and around 43% of those were seen once. Around 44% of the sample rests with the top ten.

Reading from cysteine to phenylalanine, the CDR3 counts 13 amino acids. The entry retains the CDR3 DNA only, 39 bases that are in frame from base 1. V is shortened by 7 bases, J by 1 base, and the region joining them spans 10 bases. The germline V gene (reference sequence) provides CDR1 LNHDA and CDR2 SQIVND. The sample belongs to a study of T cells in Graves' hyperthyroidism and ophthalmopathy (dated by TCRdb to the late 2010s). A note on the overall study: TCR V-J signatures able to tell the groups apart were searched for in a discovery cohort of 100 or so patients, of whom more than 40 had Graves' ophthalmopathy and 57 had stable Graves' hyperthyroidism. Whether ophthalmopathy could be predicted prospectively was tested in an independent validation cohort made up of 18 to 20 hyperthyroidism patients plus 17 patients who later progressed to ophthalmopathy. The 85 to 100 discovery patients were randomly split 7:3 into training and test sets. Thyroid tissue and blood T-cell repertoires from six Graves' hyperthyroidism patients were also compared in the study. Once sampling was done, hyperthyroidism patients were given methimazole at a starting dose of 30 mg daily, whereas ophthalmopathy patients were given high-dose intravenous methylprednisolone. According to the paper, TCR Vbeta CDR3 sequencing was carried out on around 140 peripheral blood samples, which came from approximately 43 ophthalmopathy, 80 or so hyperthyroidism and roughly 17 progressor patients.

Any patient with an uncontrolled infection, another autoimmune disease, pregnancy or lactation was excluded. Diagnoses were based on clinical symptoms, serum thyroxine and TRAb, thyroid ultrasound and orbital computed tomography. Trizol reagent was used to extract total RNA, and RNA quality was then checked on an Agilent 2100 Bioanalyzer. The paper's findings and limits, for the study overall: In validation, the model predicted progression to ophthalmopathy with 60% to 71% sensitivity and roughly 72% specificity, a median of about six months before onset. No statistical method was used to fix the sample size in advance, and group allocation was not hidden from the investigators. Most expanded thyroid clonotypes (frequency above 0.001) were also detected in blood, a finding suggesting that blood repertoires may reflect thyroid immune responses. A 13 V-J signature model separated ophthalmopathy from stable hyperthyroidism, with around 90% sensitivity and roughly 82% specificity in cross-validation and 80%/75% in testing.

The material sequenced was peripheral blood or thyroid tissue (not recorded which). The V gene is TRBV19 and the J gene is TRBJ2-5, and perhaps TRBD1 as D gene, on 6 matching bases. This sequence originates from an adult woman with Graves' disease, either hyperthyroidism or ophthalmopathy (not recorded which). The CDR3 here reads CASKTQGQETQYF. The sequence in DNA is TGTGCCAGTAAGACACAGGGCCAAGAGACCCAGTACTTC.